The clone carrying this TCR beta chain turned up a few times. Data came from immunoSEQ multiplex PCR; TCRdb stores just in-frame clones and leaves some out. This sample has about 74,000 clones; approximately 88% occur once, and the top ten carry 1% to 1.5%. These data originate in a study of T cells in localized non-small cell lung cancer. This sequence originates from a female donor older than 55 with stage I lung adenocarcinoma. This specimen consisted of peripheral blood, obtained before any cancer treatment.

The CDR3 DNA sequence: TGTGCCAGCAGCTTTGGACCGGCGGGAACCTACGAGCAGTACTTC. This sequence encodes CASSFGPAGTYEQYF. V is TRBV11-1 and J is TRBJ2-7; possible D gene TRBD2, 6 bases. Trimming removed 3 bases at V and 2 bases at J, with 14 bases between. The germline gives CDR1 SGHAT, CDR2 FQDESV (reference sequence). There are 15 residues in the CDR3.